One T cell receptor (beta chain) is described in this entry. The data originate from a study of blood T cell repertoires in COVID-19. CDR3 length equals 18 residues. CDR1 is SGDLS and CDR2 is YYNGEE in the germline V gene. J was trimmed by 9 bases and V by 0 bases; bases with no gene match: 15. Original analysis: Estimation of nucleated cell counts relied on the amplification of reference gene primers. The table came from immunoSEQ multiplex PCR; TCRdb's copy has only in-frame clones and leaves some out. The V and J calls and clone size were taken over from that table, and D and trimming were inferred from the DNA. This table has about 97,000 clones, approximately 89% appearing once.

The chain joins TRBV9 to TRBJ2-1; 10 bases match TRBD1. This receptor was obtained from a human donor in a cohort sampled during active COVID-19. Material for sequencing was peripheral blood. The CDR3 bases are TGTGCCAGCAGCGTAGTGTTTTGGGACAGGGGATTTACGGTTGAGCAGTTCTTC. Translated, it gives CASSVVFWDRGFTVEQFF.